The rows below give T cell receptor beta chains drawn from one sample of a study of blood T cell repertoires in COVID-19. This table comes from immunoSEQ multiplex PCR, and its TCRdb copy is limited to in-frame clones, with some not included. The repertoire holds almost 90,000 clones, with roughly 91% as singletons. Sample: peripheral blood. These receptors all stem from a man aged 18-30 years with COVID-19, enrolled during active disease. Both conserved end residues are part of each CDR3. Fields, in order: V gene, D gene, clone size, J gene, CDR3 DNA, CDR3 protein. D genes are given only for firm matches. A row's size may be missing; if present it is once, few, many or a size class.

>TRBV5-6|NA|once|TRBJ1-6
TGTGCCAGCAGCTTGGCGGGTTATAATTCACCCCTCCACTTT
CASSLAGYNSPLHF
>TRBV2|NA|NA|TRBJ1-4
TGTGCCAGCAGACAGGTTGAGGAAAAACTGCTTTTT
CASRQVEEKLLF
>TRBV30|NA|NA|TRBJ2-7
TGTGCCTGGAGTGGTAACCGGGACAATCCCTACGAGCAGTACTTC
CAWSGNRDNPYEQYF
>TRBV28|NA|NA|TRBJ1-6
TGTGCCAGCAGTTTATTGATCTCGGGTTCCAATTCACCCCTCCACTTT
CASSLLISGSNSPLHF
>TRBV3-1/TRBV3-2|TRBD2|NA|TRBJ2-7
TGTGCCAGCAGCCAAGTAGCGGGACTTTACGAGCAGTACTTC
CASSQVAGLYEQYF
>TRBV7-9|NA|NA|TRBJ2-7
TGTGCCAGCAGCTTAGAGGGACATTTCTACGAGCAGTACTTC
CASSLEGHFYEQYF
>TRBV6-6|TRBD1|NA|TRBJ1-2
TGTGCCAGCAGTTACGGGACAGGGGAGGCCTATGGCTACACCTTC
CASSYGTGEAYGYTF
>TRBV3-1/TRBV3-2|TRBD1|NA|TRBJ1-2
TGTGCCAGCAGCCTTTCCGACAGGGAGAAAGGAGACTACACCTTC
CASSLSDREKGDYTF
>TRBV28|NA|NA|TRBJ1-3
TGTGCCAGCAGTGACAGCTTAGTCGGAAACACCATATATTTT
CASSDSLVGNTIYF
>TRBV24-1|NA|NA|TRBJ2-3
TGTGCCACCAGTGATCCTCTAGCGCTCTCTAAAGCAGATACGCAGTATTTT
CATSDPLALSKADTQYF
>TRBV28|TRBD1|NA|TRBJ1-1
TGTGCCAGCAGTCCTGGACAGGGTGTGAGCAGCACTGAAGCTTTCTTT
CASSPGQGVSSTEAFF
>TRBV19|NA|once|TRBJ2-1
TGTGCCAGTAGTTTAACGGGGGAATACAATGAGCAGTTCTTC
CASSLTGEYNEQFF
>TRBV5-4|TRBD1|NA|TRBJ1-2
TGTGCCAGCAGCTTGTCGACAGGGGGCTGGGCCTATGGCTACACCTTC
CASSLSTGGWAYGYTF
>TRBV6-5|NA|NA|TRBJ2-7
TGTGCCAGCTCAGCTCAGGGAGGCTACGAGCAGTACTTC
CASSAQGGYEQYF
>TRBV19|NA|NA|TRBJ1-2
TGTGCCAGTAGTACTCAGGGGACCCTCCTCTATGGCTACACCTTC
CASSTQGTLLYGYTF
>TRBV5-1|TRBD2|NA|TRBJ2-1
TGCGCCAGCAGCTTGGGACTAGCGGGAGTTCGAGAGCAGTTCTTC
CASSLGLAGVREQFF
>TRBV10-3|TRBD1|NA|TRBJ2-5
TGTGCCATCAGCTCGTCGACAGGGGGTAGAGGAGAGACCCAGTACTTC
CAISSSTGGRGETQYF
>TRBV9|NA|NA|TRBJ1-2
TGTGCCAGCAGCGTAGCAGGGTCCAACTATGGCTACACCTTC
CASSVAGSNYGYTF
>TRBV9|NA|NA|TRBJ1-1
TGTGCCAGCAGCGAAGACACGAACACTGAAGCTTTCTTT
CASSEDTNTEAFF
>TRBV13|TRBD2|NA|TRBJ2-7
TGTGCCAGCAGCCGGACTAGCGGGTTATTCGAGCAGTACTTC
CASSRTSGLFEQYF
>TRBV9|NA|NA|TRBJ2-3
TGTGCCAGCAGCGTAGAGGGGGACCCAGATACGCAGTATTTT
CASSVEGDPDTQYF
>TRBV19|TRBD1|NA|TRBJ2-4
TGTGCCAGTAGTTGGACAGGGGGCCAAAACATTCAGTACTTC
CASSWTGGQNIQYF
>TRBV20-1|TRBD2|NA|TRBJ2-2
TGCAGTGCTAGTTCTAGCGGGGCTACGAACACCGGGGAGCTGTTTTTT
CSASSSGATNTGELFF
>TRBV7-2|NA|NA|TRBJ2-5
TGTGCCAGCAGCTCCGCTATGGGGCGGCAAGAGACCCAGTACTTC
CASSSAMGRQETQYF
>TRBV5-1|TRBD2|NA|TRBJ2-2
TGCGCCAGCAGCTCTGGACTAGCGGAGGCTACCGGGGAGCTGTTTTTT
CASSSGLAEATGELFF
>TRBV6-5|NA|once|TRBJ1-6
TGTGCCAGCAGTTACTCCCCTAATTCATCACCCCTCCACTTT
CASSYSPNSSPLHF
>TRBV19|TRBD1|NA|TRBJ1-1
TGTGCCAGTAGTCTCCAGGGGGCATCCACTGAAGCTTTCTTT
CASSLQGASTEAFF
>TRBV10-3|TRBD1|NA|TRBJ2-7
TGTGCCATCAGACAGAGTAGGACAGGGCCCCAGGGAAGGAGATACGAGCAGTACTTC
CAIRQSRTGPQGRRYEQYF
>TRBV11-2|TRBD2|once|TRBJ2-1
TGTGCCAGCAGCTTGCGGGAGGGCTGGTTCAATGAGCAGTTCTTC
CASSLREGWFNEQFF
>TRBV9|NA|few|TRBJ1-2
TGTGCCAGCAGCGTATTAAGTAGCGGGACAACCAGCTACACCTTC
CASSVLSSGTTSYTF
>TRBV5-5|TRBD1|NA|TRBJ2-7
TGTGCCAGCAGCTGGAACCCGGGACAGACCTACGAGCAGTACTTC
CASSWNPGQTYEQYF
>TRBV19|TRBD1|NA|TRBJ2-1
TGTGCCAGTAGTATACGGCCAGGGGGCTTCGTCAATGAGCAGTTCTTC
CASSIRPGGFVNEQFF
>TRBV5-1|NA|NA|TRBJ2-1
TGCGCCAGCAGCATTCAGAACACCTACAATGAGCAGTTCTTC
CASSIQNTYNEQFF
>TRBV9|TRBD2|NA|TRBJ2-7
TGTGCCAGCAGCGCCCGTGGACTAGCTCACGAGCAGTACTTC
CASSARGLAHEQYF
>TRBV7-7|NA|NA|TRBJ2-1
TGTGCCAGCAGCTTAGGGGGGCCAGGGGCTGAGCAGTTCTTC
CASSLGGPGAEQFF
>TRBV7-2|NA|once|TRBJ2-7
TGTGCCAGCAGCCAACGGGGAATGGGATACGAGCAGTACTTC
CASSQRGMGYEQYF
>TRBV28|TRBD2|NA|TRBJ2-7
TGTGCCAGCAGTTACCCGCCGGGACTAGCGGAGTTCTACGAGCAGTACTTC
CASSYPPGLAEFYEQYF
>TRBV3-1/TRBV3-2|NA|NA|TRBJ2-1
TGTGCCAGCAGCCAATCAGATTCCTACAATGAGCAGTTCTTC
CASSQSDSYNEQFF
>TRBV6-6|NA|NA|TRBJ1-4
TGTGCCAGCAGTTACGTCTTTACAGAAAAACTGTTTTTT
CASSYVFTEKLFF
>TRBV4-3|TRBD2|NA|TRBJ2-2
TGCGCCAGCAGCCAAGCGGCTAGCGGAGCGAACACCGGGGAGCTGTTTTTT
CASSQAASGANTGELFF
>TRBV6-2/TRBV6-3|TRBD1|NA|TRBJ1-5
TGTGCCAGCAGTTTCGGACAGGGAAGAGATAGCAATCAGCCCCAGCATTTT
CASSFGQGRDSNQPQHF